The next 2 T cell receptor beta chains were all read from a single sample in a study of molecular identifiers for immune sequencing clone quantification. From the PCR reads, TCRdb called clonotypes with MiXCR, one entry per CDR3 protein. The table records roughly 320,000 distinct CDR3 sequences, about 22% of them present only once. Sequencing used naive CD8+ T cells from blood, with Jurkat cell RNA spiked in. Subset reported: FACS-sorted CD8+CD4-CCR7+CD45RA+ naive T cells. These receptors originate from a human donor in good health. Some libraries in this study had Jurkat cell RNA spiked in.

The CDR3, as DNA: TGTGCCAGCAGTGTTCCGGGACAGGAAGACATGAACACTGAAGCTTTCTTT. Its translation: CASSVPGQEDMNTEAFF. The V gene is TRBV2, the J gene TRBJ1-1, with 8 bases identical to TRBD1. Germline lookup yields CDR1 SNHLY and CDR2 FYNNEI. The CDR3 runs 17 residues. Trimming removed 4 bases from V and 0 bases from J; junction bases left unmatched: 10.

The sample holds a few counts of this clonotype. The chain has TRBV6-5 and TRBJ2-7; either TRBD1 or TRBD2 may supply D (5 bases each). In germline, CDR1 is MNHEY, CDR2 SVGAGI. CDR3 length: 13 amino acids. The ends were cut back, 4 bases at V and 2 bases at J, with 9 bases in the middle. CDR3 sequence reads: CASSSPGPYEQYF. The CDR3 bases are TGTGCCAGCAGTTCCCCGGGACCCTACGAGCAGTACTTC.